This T cell receptor (beta chain) is drawn from a study of cytomegalovirus exposure and HLA in healthy donors. In regard to this clone: The antigen is unknown.

Study-level points and caveats: Overall, roughly 170 TCR beta chains were annotated as cytomegalovirus-associated. Reports indicated that the classifier achieved high specificity and sensitivity in diagnosing cytomegalovirus status.

Primers: 60 Vbeta forward and 13 Jbeta reverse. Generated by immunoSEQ multiplex PCR, the TCRdb table keeps only in-frame clones and is missing some. This sample has fewer than 150,000 clones, with over 60% found just once. CDR1 is SQVTM and CDR2 is ANQGSEA in the germline V gene. V lost 3 bases to trimming and J lost 5 bases, with 10 bases between them. CDR3 length: 13 residues. This chain uses TRBV29-1 with TRBJ2-2; D gene unclear. The source of this sequence is a woman aged 40 to 50 in good health and CMV-seropositive. Sequences were obtained from PBMCs. This chain's CDR3 is CSVDDIRTGELFF. DNA for the CDR3: TGCAGCGTTGATGACATTAGAACCGGGGAGCTGTTTTTT.